This TCR beta chain was sequenced in a study of blood T cell repertoires in COVID-19. Germline CDR1 MNHEY, CDR2 SVGEGT. This CDR3 region has 15 residues. Trimming cost V 6 bases and J 5 bases; bases outside gene matches: 12. Generated by immunoSEQ multiplex PCR, the TCRdb table keeps only in-frame clones and is missing some. The data show fewer than 250,000 clones, roughly 80% seen once. This TCR was sampled from a woman of 80 years or more with COVID-19, enrolled during active disease. V gene TRBV6-2 or TRBV6-3 combines with J gene TRBJ1-2; TRBD1 matches 7 bases. Specimen: peripheral blood. The CDR3 here is CASRPGTAVWYGYTF. The CDR3 nucleotides are TGTGCCAGCAGACCTGGGACAGCCGTCTGGTATGGCTACACCTTC.